This T cell receptor beta chain was sequenced during a study of OX40 agonist ivuxolimab in advanced cancers. Across the study: Patients in dose escalation had liver, melanoma, kidney or head and neck cancers.

Study-level points and caveats: In CD8+ T cells, expanded clones were on average more numerous than in CD4+. Expanded peripheral T cell antigen specificity was not determined.

Notes on this clone: Antigen: not known.

Germline values: CDR1 SGHTA, CDR2 FQGTGA. V lost 5 bases to trimming and J lost 0 bases, with 10 bases between them. The CDR3 is made up of 15 amino acids. Generated by immunoSEQ multiplex PCR, the TCRdb table keeps only in-frame clones and is missing some. In the table there are 17,000 or so clones, 70% to 90% of which are singletons. Here the sequenced sample was CD4+ or CD8+ T cells sorted from blood, taken in a trial of the OX40 agonist ivuxolimab. The TCR was taken from an adult with an advanced solid tumor such as melanoma, head and neck, liver or kidney cancer. The chain has TRBV7-3 and TRBJ2-2; tentatively, D is TRBD1 (6 bases). The CDR3 loop reads CASSPPGANTGELFF. In nucleotides, the CDR3 is TGTGCCAGCAGCCCCCCAGGGGCGAACACCGGGGAGCTGTTTTTT.